The rows below give T cell receptor beta chains drawn from one sample of a study of OX40 agonist ivuxolimab in advanced cancers. Profiled with immunoSEQ multiplex PCR; TCRdb holds only in-frame clones, not every one. In the table there are about 45,000 clones, more than 70% of which are singletons. The specimen was CD4+ or CD8+ T cells sorted from blood, collected in a trial of the OX40 agonist ivuxolimab. The source of these receptors is an adult with an advanced solid tumor such as melanoma, head and neck, liver or kidney cancer. Each CDR3 is given with its conserved first and last residue. Each record gives: J gene, D gene, CDR3 length, V gene, CDR3 protein. D genes are given only for firm matches.

>TRBJ2-1|NA|12|TRBV4-1
CASSTSVGVEFF
>TRBJ1-6|NA|17|TRBV7-9
CASSPIVAGTPRSPLHF
>TRBJ2-1|NA|16|TRBV7-8
CASSSGGPGRHNEQFF
>TRBJ2-2|TRBD1|16|TRBV7-6
CASSPGTGANTGELFF
>TRBJ2-2|NA|12|TRBV9
CASSVVIGELFF
>TRBJ2-1|NA|12|TRBV10-2
CASSEGTPRGFF
>TRBJ2-7|NA|12|TRBV5-4
CASSWGTYEQYF
>TRBJ2-7|NA|13|TRBV1
CTSPRGGRYEQYF
>TRBJ1-2|NA|13|TRBV5-4
CASSFGEDYGYTF
>TRBJ2-3|NA|14|TRBV4-1
CASSQAVGTDAQYF
>TRBJ2-7|NA|14|TRBV2
CASSDGIMSYEQYF
>TRBJ1-5|TRBD1|14|TRBV27
CASSLRDRYQPQHF
>TRBJ1-1|NA|12|TRBV15
CATSQRGTEAFF
>TRBJ2-3|NA|15|TRBV5-1
CASSSSGGRTDTQYF
>TRBJ2-5|NA|15|TRBV27
CASSLRGWGTETQYF
>TRBJ1-1|NA|12|TRBV5-8
CASRYGRFEAFF
>TRBJ1-2|TRBD1|18|TRBV5-5
CASTLLATGIDSNYGYTF
>TRBJ2-1|NA|15|TRBV7-8
CASSLGPGSSGEQFF
>TRBJ2-2|NA|13|TRBV27
CASSFGGTGELFF
>TRBJ1-4|NA|14|TRBV6-5
CASSYRGGREKLFF
>TRBJ2-5|NA|14|TRBV11-2
CASSLVTVQETQYF
>TRBJ2-1|TRBD2|15|TRBV5-8
CASSLAGISYNEQFF
>TRBJ1-5|NA|13|TRBV15
CATSPESNQPQHF
>TRBJ1-4|NA|13|TRBV13
CASSLGQTEKLFF
>TRBJ2-4|TRBD2|18|TRBV7-8
CASSLGRLGLAEFVIQYF
>TRBJ2-3|NA|10|TRBV30
CAYGADTQYF
>TRBJ2-2|NA|17|TRBV14
CASSRSGTHANTGELFF
>TRBJ1-1|NA|13|TRBV5-6
CASRQQGNTEAFF
>TRBJ2-7|TRBD2|16|TRBV10-3
CAISESGGRTSYEQYF
>TRBJ2-3|TRBD2|14|TRBV19
CASTPAGGPDTQYF
>TRBJ2-7|NA|15|TRBV6-5
CASSYSSDSSYEQYF